The 8 T cell receptor beta chains below come from one sample, sequenced in a study of vaccination effects on CD4 cells after COVID-19. ViraFEST used viral peptide pools to expand antigen-specific CD4+ T cells before sequencing. The authors isolated CD4+ T cells after around 9 days of culture. No antigens are known for them. Sequencing was performed with immunoSEQ multiplex PCR; in TCRdb, only in-frame clones are kept and a portion is missing. The table shows around 54,000 clones, with 75% to 90% occurring only once. The sequenced sample was CD4+ T cells from PBMCs cultured with HCoV-229E spike peptides, obtained before COVID-19 vaccination. All receptors come from a human donor who received a COVID-19 vaccine.

The chain combines TRBV4-3 with TRBJ1-3; no clear D gene. This CDR3 has 13 amino acids. CDR1 LGHNA and CDR2 YSLEER come from the germline V gene. Trimming took 2 bases from V and 3 from J, leaving 5 bases between them. CDR3 sequence (DNA): TGCGCCAGCAGCCAAATAATTGGAAACACCATATATTTT. Encoded protein: CASSQIIGNTIYF.

The chain recombines TRBV29-1 with TRBJ1-5; 7 nucleotides match TRBD1. V trimming: 4 bases; J trimming: 4 bases; junction bases outside the gene matches: 4. This CDR3 spans 13 amino acids. Germline V gives CDR1 SQVTM, CDR2 ANQGSEA. CDR3 nucleotide sequence: TGCAGCGTTGGGGGACAGTTAAATCAGCCCCAGCATTTT. Amino acids: CSVGGQLNQPQHF.

This clone has just a few counts. The chain is built from TRBV27 and TRBJ1-2; the D gene is possibly TRBD1 (6 bases). This CDR3 comprises 14 residues. V was clipped by 6 bases and J by 2 bases, with 13 bases between them. Germline CDR1 reads MNHEY; CDR2 reads SMNVEV (reference sequence). The CDR3 protein is CASRRLGGNYGYTF. The CDR3 DNA reads as TGTGCCAGCAGACGACTAGGGGGGAACTATGGCTACACCTTC.

The chain couples TRBV19 to TRBJ1-5, with 7 bases fitting TRBD1. The germline V gene encodes CDR1 LNHDA and CDR2 SQIVND (reference sequence). With V trimmed by 5 bases and J by 1 base, 8 bases remained unmatched. This CDR3 has 16 residues. The CDR3 nucleotides are TGTGCCAGTAGTCCGTACAGGGGTCCCAGCAATCAGCCCCAGCATTTT. It translates to CASSPYRGPSNQPQHF. Using reference TRBV19 and TRBJ1-5 for the parts outside the CDR3, the full variable domain is DGGITQSPKYLFRKEGQNVTLSCEQNLNHDAMYWYRQDPGQGLRLIYYSQIVNDFQKGDIAEGYSVSREKKESFPLTVTSAQKNPTAFYLCASSPYRGPSNQPQHFGDGTRLSIL.

The chain recombines TRBV9 with TRBJ2-3; no clear D gene. CDR1 is SGDLS, CDR2 YYNGEE, per germline. Trimming pared 3 bases from V and 0 bases from J, leaving 14 bases between. The CDR3 contains 16 residues. The CDR3 loop is CASSGLEWRSTDTQYF. CDR3 bases: TGTGCCAGCAGCGGGTTGGAGTGGCGTAGCACAGATACGCAGTATTTT.

J is TRBJ1-2 and V is TRBV6-5; D remains ambiguous. V was clipped by 2 bases and J by 4 bases, with 8 bases between them. Per germline, CDR1 MNHEY and CDR2 SVGAGI. The CDR3 is 13 amino acids. The CDR3: CASSYPGGYGYTF. In DNA form, the CDR3 reads TGTGCCAGCAGTTACCCGGGAGGCTATGGCTACACCTTC.

The chain recombines TRBV6-5 with TRBJ2-3, with TRBD2 matching over 8 bases. Germline V lookup: CDR1 MNHEY, CDR2 SVGAGI. V gave up 6 bases and J gave up 4 bases; unmatched junction bases: 6. This CDR3 region has 14 residues. The CDR3 nucleotides read TGTGCCAGCAGGGCGGGACTAGGGGCAGATACGCAGTATTTT. Protein: CASRAGLGADTQYF.

The CDR3 DNA is TGCGCCAGCAGCTTGAATAGCAATCAGCCCCAGCATTTT. It translates to CASSLNSNQPQHF. The chain uses TRBV5-1 and TRBJ1-5; D unresolved. V lost 1 base, J lost 0 bases, and 2 bases lay in between. The CDR3 has 13 residues. Germline V gene data show CDR1 as SGHRS and CDR2 as YFSETQ.